The source of this T cell receptor (beta chain) is a study of T cell changes during pregnancy in multiple sclerosis. This clone came up once. Here immunoSEQ multiplex PCR was the method, and the copy in TCRdb shows in-frame clones only, minus some. The sample gives about 59,000 clones, 80% to 95% of which show up once; less than 3.5% is in the top ten. The CDR3 is 18 residues long. The V and J ends lost 5 bases and 3 bases, in that order; junction bases with no gene match: 14. Germline V gives CDR1 SGHTA, CDR2 FQGNSA. This clonotype was obtained from a female donor in good health, enrolled as a control in a pregnancy study. Specimen: peripheral blood, collected in the third trimester of pregnancy. The gene calls are TRBV7-2 and TRBJ2-7; 12 bases align to TRBD2. This CDR3 reads CASSPRTSGGSGFYEQYF. In DNA form, the CDR3 reads TGTGCCAGCAGCCCCCGAACTAGCGGGGGGTCTGGATTCTACGAGCAGTACTTC.